This passage covers 8 T cell receptor beta chains from one sample sequenced in a study of T cells in Graves' hyperthyroidism and ophthalmopathy. TCR beta CDR3 sequences were amplified from RNA transcripts. HTBI primers drove first-round RT-PCR of the TCR CDR3. TCRdb processed the multiplex PCR reads anew with MiXCR; each CDR3 protein has one entry. The sample gives about 590,000 distinct CDR3 sequences, 15% to 19% of which show up once; approximately 7% is in the top ten. The sample taken for sequencing was blood. Source of these receptors: a young woman with Graves' hyperthyroidism.

The V gene is TRBV3-1, the J gene TRBJ1-6; tentatively, D is TRBD1 (5 bases). V lost 1 base, J lost 10 bases, and 20 bases lay in between. Germline V gives CDR1 LGHDT, CDR2 YNNKEL (reference sequence). This CDR3 spans 17 amino acids. CDR3 region: CASSQGGRGLSRSPLHF. CDR3 DNA sequence: TGTGCCAGCAGCCAAGGGGGACGGGGCCTGAGCCGGTCACCCCTCCACTTT.

This clonotype was seen repeatedly, ten times or more. The chain carries TRBV10-3 and TRBJ2-1, with TRBD2 matching 9 bases. Looked up from germline, CDR1 is ENHRY and CDR2 is SYGVKD. V lost 8 bases and J lost 9; bases outside the gene matches: 14. The length of the CDR3 is 15 residues. Here the CDR3 DNA reads TGTGCCATCGAAGACGTGGCTAGCGGGAAAGTTGAGCAGTTCTTC. Translating gives CAIEDVASGKVEQFF.

The chain has TRBV18 and TRBJ2-2; 12 nucleotides line up with TRBD2. CDR1 is KGHSH and CDR2 is LQKENI in the germline V gene. J was trimmed by 6 bases and V by 4 bases; bases with no gene match: 6. The CDR3 is 16 residues long. CDR3 sequence (DNA): TGTGCCAGCTCACAGAGACTAGCGGGAGCTTCCGGGGAGCTGTTTTTT. Its translation: CASSQRLAGASGELFF.

This clonotype has at least ten counts. The chain has TRBV20-1 and TRBJ2-1; 11 bases fit TRBD2. V lost 3 bases, J lost 0 bases, and 7 bases stayed unmatched. The germline CDR1 and CDR2 sequences are DFQATT and SNEGSKA (reference sequence). This CDR3 is 17 amino acids long. In nucleotides, the CDR3 is TGCAGTGCTAGTTCTAGCGGGAGGACCAGCTCCTACAATGAGCAGTTCTTC. This sequence encodes CSASSSGRTSSYNEQFF.

This chain connects TRBV5-6 to TRBJ2-7; D could derive from TRBD1 or TRBD2 (5 bases each). This CDR3 comprises 14 residues. Between the trimmed V and J ends, which lost 1 base and 1 base, there was a span of 9 bases. CDR1 and CDR2 (germline): SGHDT, YYEEEE. Written as DNA, the CDR3 is TGTGCCAGCAGCTTGTTGGGACGGTCCTACGAGCAGTACTTC. Translated: CASSLLGRSYEQYF.

For the CDR3, the DNA is TGTGCCAGCAGTTGGACCGGGACAGGGATTTACGAGCAGTACTTC. Protein: CASSWTGTGIYEQYF. The chain is built from TRBV27 and TRBJ2-7, with 9 bases that match TRBD1. Germline-derived CDR1 and CDR2 are MNHEY and SMNVEV (reference sequence). This CDR3 spans 15 amino acids. The V and J ends lost 4 bases and 4 bases, in that order; junction bases with no gene match: 8.

This clonotype appeared a few times. The chain employs TRBV10-3 and TRBJ2-2; possibly TRBD2 for D (5 bases). This CDR3 is built from 13 residues. CDR1 is ENHRY and CDR2 is SYGVKD in the germline V gene. V lost 5 bases to trimming and J lost 6 bases, with 10 bases between them. CDR3 in amino acids: CAISLSVAGELFF. CDR3 coding DNA: TGTGCCATCAGTCTTAGCGTGGCCGGGGAGCTGTTTTTT.

CDR3 coding DNA: TGTGCCAGCCAGCCATCTCCCCGGGAGCTGTTTTTT. Residues: CASQPSPRELFF. The rearrangement uses TRBV7-8 and TRBJ2-2; D gene unclear. The CDR3 length is 12 residues. The V and J ends lost 8 bases and 9 bases respectively, with 13 bases between them. Germline V lookup: CDR1 SGHVS, CDR2 FQNEAQ.